This T cell receptor (beta chain) was sequenced during a study of blood T cell repertoires in COVID-19 (dated by TCRdb to 2018 to 2021). In the study overall: Samples covering the acute and convalescent phases of COVID-19 were provided by collaborators in the United States, Italy and Spain. The samples were drawn from the first 160 participants of the ongoing ImmuneRACE study and from 1,254 subjects provided by 6 global collaborators. The material from the prospective study consisted of cDNA or gDNA derived from T cells, B-cell-depleted T cells, or PBMCs. Subjects who had been exposed to COVID-19, were actively infected with it, or had recovered from it provided the deeply sampled blood TCRbeta repertoires that made up the dataset. The repertoires were released in a freely available public database intended as a resource for research on the immune response to SARS-CoV-2. Nearly every sample came with metadata listing a de-identified subject ID, COVID-19 status, age in years and sex. Where HLA class I and class II types were available, the types were taken from metadata supplied by the sample provider, not from assay-based typing. Overall study results and their limits: The amount of clinical and demographic metadata varied by source and participant and was provided uncurated.

Measured from the cysteine to the phenylalanine, the CDR3 is 12 residues long. Only the CDR3 region is kept as DNA, spanning 36 bases read in frame from base 1. CDR1 SGHRS and CDR2 YFSETQ are derived from the germline V gene. V sheds 0 bases and J sheds 7 bases, leaving 6 bases between their ends. The collaborating institutions used their own protocols to collect whole blood in K2EDTA tubes. For TCRbeta analysis, collaborators shipped samples in one of three forms: frozen whole blood, isolated PBMCs, or DNA extracted from either of those sample types. The immunoSEQ Assay, a bias-controlled multiplex PCR, was used to amplify TCRbeta CDR3 regions from genomic DNA. The authors processed their data as follows. Within the assay, amplification of reference gene primers was used to estimate how many nucleated cells each sample contained. Sequence reads were collapsed and filtered to measure the absolute abundance of every unique TCRbeta CDR3 rearrangement. For each sample, productive Simpson clonality was calculated by taking the square root of Simpson's diversity index across productive rearrangements. This is the immuneACCESS table as TCRdb keeps it, with only in-frame sequences that have V and J called. A part of the clones is gone; compared with another copy, unresolved V genes explain less than half, and the rest is unexplained. That table furnishes V, J and clone size, whereas the DNA furnished D and trimming. Counted in this sample were almost 300,000 clones; 85% to 90% of them appeared once. The ten biggest clones cover over 1% of the sample.

Points on this clone: Its antigen is currently not known. No base quality values were provided; no much bigger clone lies one nucleotide off.

Sequencing was carried out using peripheral blood. The receptor's source is a man between 65 and 79 years old with acute or convalescent COVID-19. The rearrangement combines TRBV5-1 with TRBJ2-3, with an unclear D gene assignment. The CDR3 region reads CASSLDSYTQYF. In nucleotides, the sequence is TGCGCCAGCAGCTTGGACAGTTATACGCAGTATTTT.